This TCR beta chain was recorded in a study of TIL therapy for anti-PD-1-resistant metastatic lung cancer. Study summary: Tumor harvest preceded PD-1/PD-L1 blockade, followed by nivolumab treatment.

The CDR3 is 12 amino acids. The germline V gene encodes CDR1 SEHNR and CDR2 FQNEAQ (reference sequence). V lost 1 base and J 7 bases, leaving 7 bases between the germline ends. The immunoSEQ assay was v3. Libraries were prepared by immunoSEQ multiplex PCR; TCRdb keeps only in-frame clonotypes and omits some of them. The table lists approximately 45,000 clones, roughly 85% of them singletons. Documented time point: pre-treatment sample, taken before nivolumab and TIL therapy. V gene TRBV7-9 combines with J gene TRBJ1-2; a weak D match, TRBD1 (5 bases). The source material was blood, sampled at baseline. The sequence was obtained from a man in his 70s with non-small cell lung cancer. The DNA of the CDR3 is TGTGCCAGCAGCTTAGGGGGCGGTGGCTACACCTTC. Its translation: CASSLGGGGYTF.